These 30 T cell receptor beta chains share one sample of origin, sequenced in a study of T-cell memory formation after mild COVID-19. A single record per CDR3 protein comes from TCRdb applying MiXCR to the 5' RACE reads. The sample holds roughly 350,000 distinct CDR3 sequences, 20% to 25% seen once. Specimen: PBMCs or a T cell subset sorted from them (not recorded which). The receptor set was obtained from an adult woman who had mild COVID-19 (a few samples of this study predate the infection). Cell type and time point are not known.

The chain employs TRBV24-1 and TRBJ2-7, with a possible D match to TRBD1 (7 bases). The ends were cut back, 11 bases at V and 5 bases at J, with 18 bases in the middle. The germline gives CDR1 KGHDR, CDR2 SFDVKD. This CDR3 has 13 amino acids. Written as DNA, the CDR3 is TGTGCCATACAGGGGCCGGGGGAAGACGAGCAGTACTTC. Amino acid sequence: CAIQGPGEDEQYF.

This clonotype was observed once. V gene TRBV9 combines with J gene TRBJ2-1; the match to TRBD2 covers 11 bases. CDR3 size: 16 residues. Trimming took 0 bases from V and 9 from J; bases not matched to a gene: 8. Looked up from germline, CDR1 is SGDLS and CDR2 is YYNGEE. CDR3 DNA sequence: TGTGCCAGCAGCGTAGCTCCGACTAGCGGGAATATTGAGCAGTTCTTC. Encoded protein: CASSVAPTSGNIEQFF.

This clonotype was recorded many times. The rearrangement links TRBV3-1 to TRBJ2-7, with TRBD2 matching over 7 bases. There are 14 residues in the CDR3. V lost 4 bases to trimming and J lost 2 bases; unmatched junction nucleotides: 5. Germline CDR1 reads LGHDT; CDR2 reads YNNKEL (reference sequence). CDR3 DNA: TGTGCCAGCAGCCGCGGGGGACTTGCCTACGAGCAGTACTTC. It encodes CASSRGGLAYEQYF.

This chain connects TRBV6-6 to TRBJ1-5; tentatively, D is TRBD1 (5 bases). The V end lost 8 bases, the J end lost 6 bases, and 14 bases lay between the germline ends. The CDR3 contains 13 residues. Germline values: CDR1 MNHNY, CDR2 SVGAGI (reference sequence). CDR3 residues: CASGPRVSQPQHF. As DNA, the CDR3 is TGTGCCAGCGGCCCCAGGGTCAGTCAGCCCCAGCATTTT.

This clonotype appeared a few times. The chain carries TRBV12-3 or TRBV12-4 and TRBJ2-1, with D maybe TRBD2 (6 bases). Trimming took off 4 bases at V and 3 bases at J, with 13 bases between the two ends. This CDR3 is 15 amino acids long. CDR3 sequence reads: CASSWGDLLYNEQFF. CDR3 in DNA: TGTGCCAGCAGTTGGGGGGACCTCCTCTACAATGAGCAGTTCTTC.

V and J are TRBV6-2 or TRBV6-3 and TRBJ2-5, with 15 bases aligning to TRBD2. Germline lookup yields CDR1 MNHEY and CDR2 SVGEGT. V trimming: 8 bases; J trimming: 5 bases; junction bases outside the gene matches: 9. The CDR3 length is 16 residues. The CDR3: CASRTSGGAWEETQYF. The CDR3 DNA sequence: TGTGCCAGCCGGACTAGCGGGGGGGCTTGGGAGGAGACCCAGTACTTC.

The chain is built from TRBV20-1 and TRBJ2-3; D perhaps matches TRBD1 (6 bases). The CDR3 consists of 13 residues. With 0 bases removed from V and 4 bases from J, the gap between germline ends came to 8 bases. Germline V gene data show CDR1 as DFQATT and CDR2 as SNEGSKA (reference sequence). CDR3 region: CSAREGAADTQYF. The CDR3 nucleotides are TGCAGTGCTAGAGAGGGGGCCGCAGATACGCAGTATTTT.

This clonotype has ten or more counts. J is TRBJ2-6 and V is TRBV6-5, with 7 bases aligning to TRBD1. The germline CDR1 and CDR2 sequences are MNHEY and SVGAGI. The trim removed 4 bases at V and 1 base at J, leaving 13 bases unmatched. CDR3 length: 19 residues. In DNA, the CDR3 is TGTGCCAGCAGTTCCCAAAGGACAGGAATAATATCTGGGGCCAACGTCCTGACTTTC. Translated: CASSSQRTGIISGANVLTF.

This clonotype was found a few times. CDR3 nucleotide sequence: TGCGCCAGCAGCCAAGATCCTCGACAGGGCACAGATACGCAGTATTTT. Its protein product is CASSQDPRQGTDTQYF. The genes are TRBV4-3 and TRBJ2-3; D is perhaps TRBD1 (6 bases). Trimming left V 0 bases short and J 1 base short, with 11 bases between. Germline CDR1 is LGHNA and CDR2 is YSLEER. This CDR3 spans 16 amino acids.

This clonotype appeared a few times. This chain links TRBV4-1 with TRBJ2-5, with D possibly being TRBD2 (6 bases). CDR1 and CDR2 (germline): MGHRA, YSYEKL. V was cut by 3 bases and J by 5 bases, with 16 bases left in between. The CDR3 spans 15 residues. As DNA, the CDR3 is TGCGCCAGCAGCCACGACGGTTACAGCGGGGAGACCCAGTACTTC. Encoded protein: CASSHDGYSGETQYF.

The chain carries TRBV3-1 and TRBJ1-4; D remains unclear. V shed 3 bases and J shed 8 bases, with 16 bases lying between them. The length of the CDR3 is 15 residues. CDR1 and CDR2 from the germline V gene are LGHDT and YNNKEL (reference sequence). The CDR3 coding sequence is TGTGCCAGCAGCCAGGTAAACATCGGGAGCGAAAAACTGTTTTTT. Protein product: CASSQVNIGSEKLFF. Variable domain in full (rest from reference TRBV3-1 and TRBJ1-4): DTAVSQTPKYLVTQMGNDKSIKCEQNLGHDTMYWYKQDSKKFLKIMFSYNNKELIINETVPNRFSPKSPDKAHLNLHINSLELGDSAVYFCASSQVNIGSEKLFFGSGTQLSVL.

The chain has TRBV24-1 and TRBJ2-1; 11 bases are a match to TRBD2. With 6 bases clipped from V and 9 bases from J, the junction kept 6 bases outside the gene matches. The CDR3 runs 14 residues. The germline CDR1 and CDR2 sequences are KGHDR and SFDVKD. This chain's CDR3 is CATSKLAGEVEQFF. Here the CDR3 DNA reads TGTGCCACCAGTAAACTAGCGGGAGAGGTTGAGCAGTTCTTC.

This clonotype showed up many times. J is TRBJ2-1 and V is TRBV7-9; D is ambiguous. CDR1 and CDR2 (germline): SEHNR, FQNEAQ (reference sequence). The CDR3 is made up of 10 amino acids. The ends were cut back, 5 bases at V and 12 bases at J, with 8 bases in the middle. The DNA for the CDR3 is TGTGCCAGCAGCGCCGGGTCGCAGTTCTTC. Its protein is CASSAGSQFF.

The rearrangement links TRBV4-1 to TRBJ1-3; no reliable D call. V lost 1 base, J lost 8 bases, and 12 bases lay in between. The germline CDR1 and CDR2 sequences are MGHRA and YSYEKL. This CDR3 is 14 amino acids long. CDR3 sequence (DNA): TGCGCCAGCAGCCAAGTACTACAGCTGGACACCATATATTTT. Its translation: CASSQVLQLDTIYF.

This clonotype showed up just a few times. The chain has TRBV20-1 and TRBJ2-1; 8 bases match TRBD1. The CDR3 runs 14 residues. Germline V gene data show CDR1 as DFQATT and CDR2 as SNEGSKA (reference sequence). V trimming: 3 bases; J trimming: 8 bases; junction bases outside the gene matches: 9. CDR3 residues: CSARDGQGGDEQFF. The CDR3, as DNA: TGCAGTGCTAGGGACGGACAGGGTGGCGATGAGCAGTTCTTC.

A few counts support this clonotype. The CDR3: CASSEALSGGKLFF. CDR3 DNA sequence: TGTGCCAGCAGTGAAGCGCTAAGCGGGGGAAAACTGTTTTTT. The V gene is TRBV2, the J gene TRBJ1-4; D is perhaps TRBD1 (5 bases). CDR3 length: 14 amino acids. The V gene's germline CDR1 is SNHLY and CDR2 FYNNEI. Trimming removed 0 bases from V and 10 bases from J, with 12 bases in between.

The rearrangement uses TRBV10-3 and TRBJ1-5, with D unresolved. The germline gives CDR1 ENHRY, CDR2 SYGVKD. The CDR3 is 13 residues long. Trimming took 2 bases from V and 7 from J, leaving 9 bases between them. The CDR3, as DNA: TGTGCCATCAGTGAGACAATCGTCCAGCCCCAGCATTTT. This gives the protein CAISETIVQPQHF.

The chain uses TRBV29-1 and TRBJ2-3, with D tentatively TRBD2 (6 bases). V was pared by 4 bases and J by 0 bases, with 11 bases between. The germline CDR1 and CDR2 sequences are SQVTM and ANQGSEA. CDR3 length equals 14 residues. CDR3 amino acids: CSVGGLASTDTQYF. The CDR3, as DNA: TGCAGCGTTGGGGGACTGGCTAGCACAGATACGCAGTATTTT.

The gene calls are TRBV12-5 and TRBJ1-1; D is unresolved. Germline CDR1 is LGHNT and CDR2 is FRNRAP. V was pared by 7 bases and J by 1 base, with 10 bases between. The CDR3 totals 13 residues. DNA for the CDR3: TGTGCTAGTGTATTAGGGCCGAACACTGAAGCTTTCTTT. Translating gives CASVLGPNTEAFF.

The sample holds a few counts of this clonotype. The rearrangement links TRBV9 to TRBJ1-1, with 8 bases aligning to TRBD1. Germline CDR1 is SGDLS and CDR2 is YYNGEE. V lost 0 bases to trimming and J lost 4 bases; unmatched junction nucleotides: 5. This CDR3 comprises 15 residues. CDR3 DNA sequence: TGTGCCAGCAGCGTAGGAACAGGGGGATTCACTGAAGCTTTCTTT. The encoded protein is CASSVGTGGFTEAFF.

The CDR3 DNA follows: TGTGCCAGCAGCCGGGGGAGGGAAGGCGAGCAGTACTTC. Amino acids: CASSRGREGEQYF. V and J are TRBV11-3 and TRBJ2-7, with 7 bases identical to TRBD2. The CDR3 covers 13 residues. Trimming took 5 bases from V and 6 from J; bases not matched to a gene: 7. Germline-derived CDR1 and CDR2 are SGHNT and YENEEA.

J is TRBJ1-1 and V is TRBV2, with D unclear. CDR3 size: 13 residues. The germline V gene encodes CDR1 SNHLY and CDR2 FYNNEI. Trimming took 4 bases from V and 3 from J, leaving 9 bases between them. The CDR3 region has the DNA TGTGCCAGCAGTGTGAGGGAGGACACTGAAGCTTTCTTT. Its translation: CASSVREDTEAFF.

This clonotype was seen more than once but under ten times. The rearrangement joins TRBV12-3 or TRBV12-4 to TRBJ2-5; D is uncertain. CDR3 size: 11 residues. V lost 2 bases, J lost 5 bases, and 3 bases lay in between. CDR3 in amino acids: CASSLFETQYF. The DNA of the CDR3 is TGTGCCAGCAGTTTATTCGAGACCCAGTACTTC.

The rearrangement links TRBV20-1 to TRBJ2-7; 7 positions agree with TRBD1. The CDR3 spans 14 residues. With V trimmed by 3 bases and J by 2 bases, 7 bases remained unmatched. Germline-derived CDR1 and CDR2 are DFQATT and SNEGSKA (reference sequence). The CDR3 coding sequence is TGCAGTGCTAGGGGACAGCGGCCGACCTACGAGCAGTACTTC. It yields the protein CSARGQRPTYEQYF.

This chain joins TRBV7-9 and TRBJ1-4, with 8 bases identical to TRBD1. The length of the CDR3 is 16 residues. Germline CDR1 is SEHNR and CDR2 is FQNEAQ (reference sequence). V gave up 3 bases and J gave up 7 bases; unmatched junction bases: 10. CDR3 loop: CASSFHHQGAREKLFF. The CDR3 nucleotides are TGTGCCAGCAGCTTCCACCATCAGGGGGCGCGTGAAAAACTGTTTTTT.

The sample holds a few counts of this clonotype. This chain connects TRBV7-2 to TRBJ2-7; 12 nucleotides agree with TRBD2. Germline assignment: CDR1 SGHTA and CDR2 FQGNSA. J lost 0 bases, V lost 1 base, and 7 bases had no gene match. The CDR3 sequence is 18 residues long. CDR3 region: CASSLGGTSGLLSYEQYF. The CDR3 region has the DNA TGTGCCAGCAGCTTAGGGGGGACTAGCGGGCTCCTCTCCTACGAGCAGTACTTC.

This clonotype was seen a handful of times. The chain couples TRBV20-1 to TRBJ2-7, with TRBD2 identical over 8 bases. This CDR3 is 14 amino acids long. The germline gives CDR1 DFQATT, CDR2 SNEGSKA (reference sequence). The J segment lost 1 base and the V segment lost 0 bases, leaving 2 bases of the junction unmatched. CDR3 amino acids: CSARERGVSYEQYF. The DNA of the CDR3 is TGCAGTGCTAGAGAGCGGGGGGTATCCTACGAGCAGTACTTC.

This clonotype was recorded at least ten times. The V call is TRBV15, the J call TRBJ2-7; D is undetermined. The CDR3 loop spans 13 amino acids. V was shortened by 0 bases and J by 4 bases, with 7 bases between the two germline ends. Germline V gene sequence: CDR1 LNHNV, CDR2 YYDKDF (reference sequence). The CDR3 region is CATSRDTQYEQYF. The CDR3 DNA reads TGTGCCACCAGCAGAGATACCCAATACGAGCAGTACTTC.

J is TRBJ2-1 and V is TRBV29-1; 12 bases are a match to TRBD2. This CDR3 has 18 residues. Germline loops: CDR1 SQVTM, CDR2 ANQGSEA. V shed 2 bases, J shed 0 bases, and the junction held 8 bases outside the gene matches. The CDR3 DNA reads TGCAGCGTTGAATTTGGACTAGCGGGACTGAGCTCCTACAATGAGCAGTTCTTC. Amino acid sequence: CSVEFGLAGLSSYNEQFF.

The rearrangement joins TRBV9 to TRBJ2-1; D is possibly TRBD1 (8 bases). The V end lost 4 bases, the J end lost 10 bases, and 18 bases lay between the germline ends. This CDR3 spans 14 amino acids. Germline V CDR1 and CDR2: SGDLS, YYNGEE. The DNA for the CDR3 is TGTGCCAGCAGCCTCCCCGGACAGGGAGGGGAGCAGTTCTTC. This codes for CASSLPGQGGEQFF. Full variable domain (remainder filled in from reference TRBV9 and TRBJ2-1): DSGVTQTPKHLITATGQRVTLRCSPRSGDLSVYWYQQSLDQGLQFLIQYYNGEERAKGNILERFSAQQFPDLHSELNLSSLELGDSALYFCASSLPGQGGEQFFGPGTRLTVL.